This T cell receptor (beta chain) was profiled in a study of spatial heterogeneity in lung cancer. This CDR3 has 13 residues. Germline V lookup: CDR1 LNHNV, CDR2 YYDKDF (reference sequence). V gave up 5 bases and J gave up 0 bases, with 4 bases separating them. Many counts were recorded for this clonotype. As for time point: sample taken at primary tumor resection. TCRdb reprocessed the 5' RACE reads via MiXCR and lists one record per CDR3 protein. The sample has 40,000 to 55,000 distinct CDR3 sequences; roughly 15% are singletons. The chain links TRBV15 to TRBJ2-2; D is unclear. The input for sequencing was PBMCs, taken at surgery. This sequence originates from a male donor with early-stage non-small cell lung cancer. CDR3 amino acids: CATSRANTGELFF. CDR3 sequence (DNA): TGTGCCACCAGCCGAGCGAACACCGGGGAGCTGTTTTTT. Full variable domain (remainder filled in from reference TRBV15 and TRBJ2-2): DAMVIQNPRYQVTQFGKPVTLSCSQTLNHNVMYWYQQKSSQAPKLLFHYYDKDFNNEADTPDNFQSRRPNTSFCFLDIRSPGLGDTAMYLCATSRANTGELFFGEGSRLTVL.